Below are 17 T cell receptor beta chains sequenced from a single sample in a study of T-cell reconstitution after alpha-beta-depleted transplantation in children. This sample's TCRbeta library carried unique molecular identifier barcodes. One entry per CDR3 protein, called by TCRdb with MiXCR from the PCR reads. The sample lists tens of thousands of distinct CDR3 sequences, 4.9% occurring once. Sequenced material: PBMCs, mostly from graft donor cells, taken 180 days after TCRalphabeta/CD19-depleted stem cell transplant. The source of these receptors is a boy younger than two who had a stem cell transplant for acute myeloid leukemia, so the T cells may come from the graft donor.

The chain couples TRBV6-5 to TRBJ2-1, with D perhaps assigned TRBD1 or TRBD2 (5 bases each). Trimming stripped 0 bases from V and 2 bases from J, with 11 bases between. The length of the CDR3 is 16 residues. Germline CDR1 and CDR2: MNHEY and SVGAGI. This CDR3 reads CASSYSGTSTYNEQFF. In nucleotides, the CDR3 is TGTGCCAGCAGTTACTCGGGGACGTCGACCTACAATGAGCAGTTCTTC.

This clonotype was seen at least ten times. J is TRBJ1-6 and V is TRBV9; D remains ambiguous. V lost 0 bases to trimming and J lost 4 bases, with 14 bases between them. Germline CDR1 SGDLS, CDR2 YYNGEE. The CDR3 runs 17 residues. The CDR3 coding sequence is TGTGCCAGCAGCGTAGAAGCGGCACCGTTTTATAATTCACCCCTCCACTTT. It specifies CASSVEAAPFYNSPLHF.

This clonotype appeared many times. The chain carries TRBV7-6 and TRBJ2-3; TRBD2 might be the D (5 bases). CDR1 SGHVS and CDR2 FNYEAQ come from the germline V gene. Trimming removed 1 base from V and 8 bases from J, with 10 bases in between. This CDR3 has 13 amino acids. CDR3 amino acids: CASSLEDFSTQYF. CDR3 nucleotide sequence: TGTGCCAGCAGCTTAGAGGACTTTAGTACGCAGTATTTT. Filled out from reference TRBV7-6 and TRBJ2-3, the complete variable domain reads GAGVSQSPRYKVTKRGQDVALRCDPISGHVSLYWYRQALGQGPEFLTYFNYEAQQDKSGLPNDRFSAERPEGSISTLTIQRTEQRDSAMYRCASSLEDFSTQYFGPGTRLTVL.

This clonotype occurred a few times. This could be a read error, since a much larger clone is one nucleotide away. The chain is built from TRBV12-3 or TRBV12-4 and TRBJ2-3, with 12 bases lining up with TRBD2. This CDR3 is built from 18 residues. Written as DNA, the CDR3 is TGTGCCATCAGTTTATCCCAAACTAGCGGGGGGTTCACAGATACGCAGTATTTT. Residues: CAISLSQTSGGFTDTQYF.

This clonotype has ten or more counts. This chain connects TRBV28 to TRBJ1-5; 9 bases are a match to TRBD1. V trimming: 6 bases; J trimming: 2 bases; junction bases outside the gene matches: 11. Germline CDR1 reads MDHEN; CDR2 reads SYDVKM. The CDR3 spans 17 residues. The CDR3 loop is CASRTHRGRRGNQPQHF. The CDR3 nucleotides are TGTGCCAGCAGAACGCACAGGGGGCGGCGAGGCAATCAGCCCCAGCATTTT.

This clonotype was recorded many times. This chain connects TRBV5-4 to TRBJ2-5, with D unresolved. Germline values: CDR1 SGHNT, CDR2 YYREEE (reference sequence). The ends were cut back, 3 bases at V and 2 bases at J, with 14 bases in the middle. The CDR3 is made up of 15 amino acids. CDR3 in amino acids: CASSYYRGVQETQYF. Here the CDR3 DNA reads TGTGCCAGCAGCTACTATCGCGGCGTTCAAGAGACCCAGTACTTC.

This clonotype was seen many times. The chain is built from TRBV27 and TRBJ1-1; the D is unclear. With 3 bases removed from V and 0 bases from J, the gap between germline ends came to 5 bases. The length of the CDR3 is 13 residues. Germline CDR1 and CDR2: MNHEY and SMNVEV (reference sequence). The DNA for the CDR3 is TGTGCCAGCAGTTTCAGGATGAACACTGAAGCTTTCTTT. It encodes CASSFRMNTEAFF.

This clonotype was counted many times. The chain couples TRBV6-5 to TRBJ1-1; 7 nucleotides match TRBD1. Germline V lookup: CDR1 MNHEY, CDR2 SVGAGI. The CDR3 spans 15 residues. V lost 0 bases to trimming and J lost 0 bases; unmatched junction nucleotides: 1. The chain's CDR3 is CASSYSRGLNTEAFF. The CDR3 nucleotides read TGTGCCAGCAGTTACTCAAGGGGGCTGAACACTGAAGCTTTCTTT.

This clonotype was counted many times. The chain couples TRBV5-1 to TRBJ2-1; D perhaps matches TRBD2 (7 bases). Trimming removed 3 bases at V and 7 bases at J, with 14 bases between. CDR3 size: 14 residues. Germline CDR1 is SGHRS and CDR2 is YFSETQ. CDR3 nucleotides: TGCGCCAGCAGCTCCTACAGGGAGGGGAATGAGCAGTTCTTC. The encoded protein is CASSSYREGNEQFF.

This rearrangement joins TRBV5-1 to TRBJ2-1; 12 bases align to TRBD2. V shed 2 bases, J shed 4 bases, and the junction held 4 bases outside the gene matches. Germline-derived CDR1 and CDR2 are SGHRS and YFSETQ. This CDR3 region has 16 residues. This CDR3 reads CASSFHLAGGYNEQFF. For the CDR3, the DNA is TGCGCCAGCAGCTTTCACCTAGCGGGGGGGTACAATGAGCAGTTCTTC.

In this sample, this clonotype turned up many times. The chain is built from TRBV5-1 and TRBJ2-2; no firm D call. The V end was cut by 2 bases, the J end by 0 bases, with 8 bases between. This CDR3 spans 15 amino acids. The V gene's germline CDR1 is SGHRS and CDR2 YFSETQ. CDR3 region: CASSFISANTGELFF. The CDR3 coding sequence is TGCGCCAGCAGCTTTATAAGCGCGAACACCGGGGAGCTGTTTTTT.

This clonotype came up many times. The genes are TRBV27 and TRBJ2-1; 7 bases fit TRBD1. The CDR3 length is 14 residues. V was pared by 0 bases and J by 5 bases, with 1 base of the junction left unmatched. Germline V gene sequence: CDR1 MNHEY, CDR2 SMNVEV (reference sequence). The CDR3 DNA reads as TGTGCCAGCAGTTTATCGACAGGGCACAATGAGCAGTTCTTC. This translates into CASSLSTGHNEQFF.

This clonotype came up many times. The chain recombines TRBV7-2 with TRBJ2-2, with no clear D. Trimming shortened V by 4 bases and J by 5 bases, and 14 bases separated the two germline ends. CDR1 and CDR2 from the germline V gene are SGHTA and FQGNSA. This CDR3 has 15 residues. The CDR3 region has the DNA TGTGCCAGCAGCTCGACGCGCCTGAGGACCGGGGAGCTGTTTTTT. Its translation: CASSSTRLRTGELFF.

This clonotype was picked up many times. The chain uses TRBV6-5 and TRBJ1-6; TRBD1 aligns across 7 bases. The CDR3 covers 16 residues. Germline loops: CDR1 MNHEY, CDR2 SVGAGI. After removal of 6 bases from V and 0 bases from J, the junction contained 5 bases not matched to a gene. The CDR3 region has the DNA TGTGCCAGCAGCCAGGGACAGAGCTCCTATAATTCACCCCTCCACTTT. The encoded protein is CASSQGQSSYNSPLHF.

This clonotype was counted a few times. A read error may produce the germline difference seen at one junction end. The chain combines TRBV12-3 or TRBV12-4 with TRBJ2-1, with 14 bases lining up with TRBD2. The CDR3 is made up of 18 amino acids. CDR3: CTSSPGTSGGPSYNEQFF. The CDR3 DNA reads TGTACCAGCAGTCCCGGGACTAGCGGGGGCCCCTCCTACAATGAGCAGTTCTTC.

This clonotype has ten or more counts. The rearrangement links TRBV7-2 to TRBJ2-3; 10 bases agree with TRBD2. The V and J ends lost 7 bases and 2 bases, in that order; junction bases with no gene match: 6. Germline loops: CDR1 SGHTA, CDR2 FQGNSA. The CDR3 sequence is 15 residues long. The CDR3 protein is CASKVSGGDTDTQYF. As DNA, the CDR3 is TGTGCCAGCAAGGTCAGCGGGGGGGACACAGATACGCAGTATTTT.

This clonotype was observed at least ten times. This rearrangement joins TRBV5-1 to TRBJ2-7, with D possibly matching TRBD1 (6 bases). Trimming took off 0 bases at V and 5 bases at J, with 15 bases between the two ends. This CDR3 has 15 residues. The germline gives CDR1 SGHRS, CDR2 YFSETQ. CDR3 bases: TGCGCCAGCAGCTTGGGTTTCCCAGGGGTCCACGAGCAGTACGTC. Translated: CASSLGFPGVHEQYV.